This T cell receptor (beta chain) is from a study of cytomegalovirus exposure and HLA in healthy donors. Study observations and caveats: TRBV6-2, TRBV6-3 and some other V segments were excluded as indistinguishable. Reports indicate that TCR beta sequences accurately predicted the HLA-A and HLA-B alleles of most subjects.

As concerns this clone: Its antigen is currently unknown.

Healthy bone marrow donors made up the cohort. The ends lost 4 bases at V and 5 bases at J; junction bases unmatched: 12. This CDR3 spans 18 amino acids. CDR1 is MNHNS, CDR2 SASEGT, per germline. PCR amplification relied on 60 Vbeta primers (plus 13 Jbeta primers). Some clones are missing from TCRdb's copy, which holds only in-frame ones; the method was immunoSEQ multiplex PCR. The sample's table shows approximately 210,000 clones. The V gene is TRBV6-1, the J gene TRBJ2-5; 14 bases are shared with TRBD2. The sequence was obtained from a woman between 25 and 40 years old in good health and CMV-seropositive. Sequencing input: PBMCs. This CDR3 is CASSGGTSGSSFGETQYF. CDR3 nucleotide sequence: TGTGCCAGCAGTGGCGGGACTAGCGGGAGCTCTTTCGGGGAGACCCAGTACTTC.